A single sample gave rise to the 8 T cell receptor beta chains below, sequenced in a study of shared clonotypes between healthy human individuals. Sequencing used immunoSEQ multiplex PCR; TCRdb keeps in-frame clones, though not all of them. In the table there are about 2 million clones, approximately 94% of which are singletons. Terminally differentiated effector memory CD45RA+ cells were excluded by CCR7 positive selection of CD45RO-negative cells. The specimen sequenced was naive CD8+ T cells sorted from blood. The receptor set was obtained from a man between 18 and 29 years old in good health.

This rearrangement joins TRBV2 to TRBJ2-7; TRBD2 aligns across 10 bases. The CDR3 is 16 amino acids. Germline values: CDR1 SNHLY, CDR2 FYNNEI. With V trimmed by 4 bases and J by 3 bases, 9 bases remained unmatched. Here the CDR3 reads CASSGGSGRFNYEQYF. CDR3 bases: TGTGCCAGCAGTGGGGGTAGCGGGAGGTTTAACTACGAGCAGTACTTC.

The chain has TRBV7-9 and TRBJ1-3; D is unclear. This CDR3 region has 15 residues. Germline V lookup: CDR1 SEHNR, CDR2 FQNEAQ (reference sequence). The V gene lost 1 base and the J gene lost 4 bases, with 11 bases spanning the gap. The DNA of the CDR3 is TGTGCCAGCAGCTTAGAAGAGGGTATGGGAAACACCATATATTTT. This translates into CASSLEEGMGNTIYF. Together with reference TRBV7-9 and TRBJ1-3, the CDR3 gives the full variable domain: DTGVSQNPRHKITKRGQNVTFRCDPISEHNRLYWYRQTLGQGPEFLTYFQNEAQLEKSRLLSDRFSAERPKGSFSTLEIQRTEQGDSAMYLCASSLEEGMGNTIYFGEGSWLTVV.

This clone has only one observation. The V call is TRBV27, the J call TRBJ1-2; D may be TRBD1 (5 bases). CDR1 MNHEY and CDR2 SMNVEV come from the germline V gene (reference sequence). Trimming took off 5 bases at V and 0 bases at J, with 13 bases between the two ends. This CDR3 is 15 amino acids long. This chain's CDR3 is CASSPMWGANYGYTF. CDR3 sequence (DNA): TGTGCCAGCAGTCCTATGTGGGGGGCTAACTATGGCTACACCTTC.

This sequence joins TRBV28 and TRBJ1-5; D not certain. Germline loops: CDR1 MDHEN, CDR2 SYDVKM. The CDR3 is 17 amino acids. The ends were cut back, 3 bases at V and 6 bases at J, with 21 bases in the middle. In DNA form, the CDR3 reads TGTGCCAGCAGTTTGGGTGTCCGGGAAAGGGATGGTCAGCCCCAGCATTTT. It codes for CASSLGVRERDGQPQHF.

The CDR3 DNA reads TGTGCCAGTAGTATAACACTAGCGGACTACGAGCAGTACTTC. Its protein product is CASSITLADYEQYF. The chain carries TRBV19 and TRBJ2-7; 8 positions match TRBD2. CDR3 length equals 14 residues. The V segment lost 2 bases and the J segment 3 bases; nucleotides outside the gene matches: 3. The germline CDR1 and CDR2 sequences are LNHDA and SQIVND (reference sequence).

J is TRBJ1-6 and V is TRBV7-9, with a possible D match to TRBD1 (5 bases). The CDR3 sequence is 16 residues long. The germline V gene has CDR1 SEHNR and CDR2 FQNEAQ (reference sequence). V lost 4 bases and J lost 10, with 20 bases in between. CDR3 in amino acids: CASSSIITGGSSPLHF. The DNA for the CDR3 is TGTGCCAGCAGCTCAATAATAACCGGGGGTTCCTCACCCCTCCACTTT.

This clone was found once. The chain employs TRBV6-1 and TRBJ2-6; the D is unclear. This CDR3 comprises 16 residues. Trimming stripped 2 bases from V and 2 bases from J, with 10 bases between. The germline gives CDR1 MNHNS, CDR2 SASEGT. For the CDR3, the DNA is TGTGCCAGCAGTGAATTCAACCGGGCTGGGGCCAACGTCCTGACTTTC. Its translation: CASSEFNRAGANVLTF.

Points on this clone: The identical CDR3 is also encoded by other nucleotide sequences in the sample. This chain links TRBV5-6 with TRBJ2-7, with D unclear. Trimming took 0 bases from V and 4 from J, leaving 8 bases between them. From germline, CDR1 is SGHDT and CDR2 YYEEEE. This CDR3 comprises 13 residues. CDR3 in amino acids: CASSLGAPYEQYF. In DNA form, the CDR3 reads TGTGCCAGCAGCTTGGGGGCACCTTACGAGCAGTACTTC. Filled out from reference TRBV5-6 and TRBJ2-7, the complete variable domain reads DAGVTQSPTHLIKTRGQQVTLRCSPKSGHDTVSWYQQALGQGPQFIFQYYEEEERQRGNFPDRFSGHQFPNYSSELNVNALLLGDSALYLCASSLGAPYEQYFGPGTRLTVT.